The 25 T cell receptor beta chains in this list originate from one sample, sequenced in a study of PD-1 blockade in classical Hodgkin lymphoma. Assay used: immunoSEQ multiplex PCR; TCRdb lists only in-frame clones, some missing. The sample lists fewer than 100,000 clones; roughly 90% were seen once. Every patient relapsed after autologous stem cell transplantation, and brentuximab vedotin exposure varied. Specimen: peripheral blood mononuclear cells (PBMCs), collected at baseline. The receptors were sampled from a human donor with classical Hodgkin lymphoma.

The V gene is TRBV11-2, the J gene TRBJ2-2; D gene uncertain. Per the germline V gene, CDR1 is SGHAT and CDR2 is FQNNGV. Trimming pared 8 bases from V and 1 base from J, leaving 2 bases between. The CDR3 totals 11 residues. CDR3 sequence (DNA): TGTGCCAGCCAGAACACCGGGGAGCTGTTTTTT. Protein product: CASQNTGELFF.

This sequence joins TRBV27 and TRBJ1-5; D might be TRBD1 (5 bases). CDR3 size: 14 residues. Germline assignment: CDR1 MNHEY and CDR2 SMNVEV (reference sequence). V gave up 0 bases and J gave up 2 bases, with 5 bases separating them. CDR3 nucleotides: TGTGCCAGCAGTTTATCCAGGGGCAATCAGCCCCAGCATTTT. Translating gives CASSLSRGNQPQHF.

The rearrangement links TRBV1 to TRBJ1-3. TRBV1 is a pseudogene segment. The CDR3 extends over 15 amino acids. This CDR3 is CTSSQDVNAGNTIYF. The CDR3 nucleotides are TGCACCAGCAGCCAAGACGTTAACGCTGGAAACACCATATATTTT.

The chain combines TRBV6-6 with TRBJ2-5; 7 bases are shared with TRBD1. The end of the DNA fits TRBJ2-7 better, so the J call may be wrong. The CDR3 length is 15 residues. Germline-derived CDR1 and CDR2 are MNHNY and SVGAGI (reference sequence). The DNA of the CDR3 is TGTGCCAGCAGTTACTCCAGCCAGGGGGCCTACGAGCAGTACTTC. It codes for CASSYSSQGAYEQYF.

CDR3 bases: TGCGCCAGCAGTGACACCTATGGCTACACCTTC. Residues: CASSDTYGYTF. The chain is built from TRBV10-2 and TRBJ1-2; D uncertain. There are 11 residues in the CDR3. V lost 3 bases and J 4 bases, leaving 3 bases between the germline ends. CDR1 is WSHSY, CDR2 SAAADI, per germline.

In DNA, the CDR3 is TGTGCCAGCAGCTCCGCGACCTGGAATGAGCAGTTCTTC. Translated, it gives CASSSATWNEQFF. The chain links TRBV11-3 to TRBJ2-1; D remains ambiguous. V lost 4 bases, J lost 7 bases, and 11 bases lay in between. CDR1 and CDR2 from the germline V gene are SGHNT and YENEEA. The CDR3 consists of 13 residues.

This clone was seen once. V usage is TRBV29-1 and J usage is TRBJ2-1; maybe TRBD1 (6 bases). This CDR3 comprises 14 residues. Trimming stripped 6 bases from V and 0 bases from J, with 12 bases between. Germline assignment: CDR1 SQVTM and CDR2 ANQGSEA. The CDR3 DNA reads as TGCAGCGTGGTTACAGGGAGCTCCTACAATGAGCAGTTCTTC. Translation: CSVVTGSSYNEQFF.

The chain carries TRBV9 and TRBJ2-1; D is perhaps TRBD1 (5 bases). The germline V gene has CDR1 SGDLS and CDR2 YYNGEE. Between the trimmed V and J ends, which lost 1 base and 4 bases, there was a span of 18 bases. This CDR3 has 17 residues. Here the CDR3 DNA reads TGTGCCAGCAGCGTAAATCCTCAGGGTTCGGGTTACAATGAGCAGTTCTTC. It yields the protein CASSVNPQGSGYNEQFF.

V gene TRBV5-4 combines with J gene TRBJ2-7; D might be TRBD1 or TRBD2, each matching 5 bases. Trimming removed 3 bases at V and 5 bases at J, with 15 bases between. This CDR3 is built from 14 residues. Germline CDR1 is SGHNT and CDR2 is YYREEE (reference sequence). The CDR3 here is CASSSGRPNHEQYF. The CDR3 DNA sequence: TGTGCCAGCAGCTCGGGACGCCCGAACCACGAGCAGTACTTC. The full variable domain, completed using reference TRBV5-4 and TRBJ2-7, is ETGVTQSPTHLIKTRGQQVTLRCSSQSGHNTVSWYQQALGQGPQFIFQYYREEENGRGNFPPRFSGLQFPNYSSELNVNALELDDSALYLCASSSGRPNHEQYFGPGTRLTVT.

The chain employs TRBV7-9 and TRBJ2-7; D is ambiguous. The germline V and J ends were trimmed by 4 bases and 3 bases, with 7 bases remaining between them. The V gene's germline CDR1 is SEHNR and CDR2 FQNEAQ (reference sequence). The CDR3 runs to 12 residues. The CDR3 nucleotides are TGTGCCAGCAGCTCGAGATTCTACGAGCAGTACTTC. Translated: CASSSRFYEQYF.

Written as DNA, the CDR3 is TGCGCCAGCAGCCTTCAAGGGGGCAGGGGTGTCACCAATCAGCCCCAGCATTTT. Translating gives CASSLQGGRGVTNQPQHF. This chain links TRBV4-1 with TRBJ1-5; 7 nucleotides agree with TRBD1. CDR3 length: 18 amino acids. Germline V gene sequence: CDR1 MGHRA, CDR2 YSYEKL. The V and J ends lost 4 bases and 3 bases, in that order; junction bases with no gene match: 15.

The chain combines TRBV5-3 with TRBJ1-1; 11 positions agree with TRBD1. TRBV5-3 is given ORF status, its function remaining uncertain. J was trimmed by 2 bases and V by 4 bases; bases with no gene match: 13. The CDR3 is made up of 18 amino acids. CDR3 nucleotide sequence: TGTGCCAGAAGCCCCCCCCGGGGACAGGGGGACCTTAACACTGAAGCTTTCTTT. It codes for CARSPPRGQGDLNTEAFF.

This clone was seen only once. The chain carries TRBV19 and TRBJ1-1, with 8 bases fitting TRBD1. Germline assignment: CDR1 LNHDA and CDR2 SQIVND (reference sequence). The CDR3 runs 15 residues. The V and J ends lost 5 bases and 1 base, in that order; junction bases with no gene match: 6. The CDR3 is CASSADRGPNTEAFF. Written as DNA, the CDR3 is TGTGCCAGTAGTGCCGACAGGGGTCCGAACACTGAAGCTTTCTTT. Using reference TRBV19 and TRBJ1-1 for the parts outside the CDR3, the full variable domain is DGGITQSPKYLFRKEGQNVTLSCEQNLNHDAMYWYRQDPGQGLRLIYYSQIVNDFQKGDIAEGYSVSREKKESFPLTVTSAQKNPTAFYLCASSADRGPNTEAFFGQGTRLTVV.

The J gene is TRBJ2-7, the V gene TRBV6-6, with 8 bases identical to TRBD1. The CDR3 totals 13 residues. V lost 7 bases to trimming and J lost 5 bases; unmatched junction nucleotides: 7. CDR1 is MNHNY, CDR2 SVGAGI, per germline (reference sequence). The CDR3 region is CASKRTGSHEQYF. In DNA, the CDR3 is TGTGCCAGCAAGAGGACAGGGAGCCACGAGCAGTACTTC.

Only one count was recorded for this clone. This chain uses TRBV6-1 with TRBJ1-6, with D perhaps TRBD1 (5 bases). Deletions cut 4 bases from V and 14 bases from J, with 21 bases between. The CDR3 sequence is 15 residues long. Per the germline V gene, CDR1 is MNHNS and CDR2 is SASEGT. Here the CDR3 DNA reads TGTGCCAGCAGTGCACAAACCGCAGGGAGAGGAGCCCTCCACTTT. Amino acid sequence: CASSAQTAGRGALHF.

J is TRBJ2-2 and V is TRBV7-2, with 8 bases identical to TRBD1. The germline CDR1 and CDR2 sequences are SGHTA and FQGNSA. J gave up 9 bases and V 5 bases, and 2 bases lay outside the gene matches. This CDR3 spans 12 amino acids. CDR3 DNA sequence: TGTGCCAGCAGCCGGGACAGGAGGGAGCTGTTTTTT. It encodes CASSRDRRELFF.

This chain uses TRBV7-9 with TRBJ2-1, with D unresolved. The V end lost 3 bases, the J end lost 10 bases, and 13 bases lay between the germline ends. Looked up from germline, CDR1 is SEHNR and CDR2 is FQNEAQ (reference sequence). CDR3 length: 13 amino acids. CDR3 amino acids: CASSLDAAPEQFF. The CDR3 DNA reads as TGTGCCAGCAGCTTGGACGCTGCCCCAGAGCAGTTCTTC.

This sequence joins TRBV19 and TRBJ2-1, with D hard to call. This CDR3 contains 13 residues. V was clipped by 3 bases and J by 6 bases, with 9 bases between them. Germline CDR1 reads LNHDA; CDR2 reads SQIVND (reference sequence). This CDR3 is CASSISQINEQFF. CDR3 nucleotides: TGTGCCAGTAGTATCTCGCAAATCAATGAGCAGTTCTTC. Complete variable domain (other parts from reference TRBV19 and TRBJ2-1): DGGITQSPKYLFRKEGQNVTLSCEQNLNHDAMYWYRQDPGQGLRLIYYSQIVNDFQKGDIAEGYSVSREKKESFPLTVTSAQKNPTAFYLCASSISQINEQFFGPGTRLTVL.

The V call is TRBV11-3, the J call TRBJ2-3; perhaps TRBD2 as D (5 bases). Germline V gene lookup returns CDR1 SGHNT and CDR2 YENEEA. CDR3 length: 15 residues. Trimming removed 4 bases at V and 1 base at J, with 12 bases between. CDR3 bases: TGTGCCAGCAGCTCTCGAGCGGACCGCACAGATACGCAGTATTTT. It encodes CASSSRADRTDTQYF.

Written as DNA, the CDR3 is TGTGCCATCAGTGAGTCGGGAGGACAGCAAAGATATGGCTACACCTTC. Protein product: CAISESGGQQRYGYTF. This chain links TRBV10-3 with TRBJ1-2, with D possibly TRBD1 on 6 matching bases. This CDR3 is built from 16 residues. The V and J ends lost 0 bases and 5 bases respectively, with 16 bases between them. In germline, CDR1 is ENHRY, CDR2 SYGVKD.

The rearrangement joins TRBV28 to TRBJ1-2; 7 nucleotides align to TRBD1. This CDR3 is built from 15 residues. In germline, CDR1 is MDHEN, CDR2 SYDVKM. V lost 2 bases to trimming and J lost 2 bases; unmatched junction nucleotides: 5. The CDR3 DNA sequence: TGTGCCAGCAGTTTAAGACAGGGCATCAACTATGGCTACACCTTC. Amino acids: CASSLRQGINYGYTF.

This chain uses TRBV28 with TRBJ2-4, with a possible D match to TRBD2 (6 bases). The CDR3 length is 15 residues. CDR1 and CDR2 from the germline V gene are MDHEN and SYDVKM. Between the trimmed V and J ends, which lost 10 bases and 5 bases, there was a span of 21 bases. This chain's CDR3 is CATSNTDGSQNIQYF. In DNA, the CDR3 is TGTGCCACATCAAATACGGACGGGAGTCAAAACATTCAGTACTTC.

The chain employs TRBV25-1 and TRBJ1-1; no definite D call. Germline V gene lookup returns CDR1 MGHDK and CDR2 SYGVNS. Trimming removed 1 base from V and 1 base from J, with 10 bases in between. This CDR3 is built from 15 residues. The chain's CDR3 is CASSEFLTGNTEAFF. The CDR3 bases are TGTGCCAGCAGTGAATTCTTGACTGGGAACACTGAAGCTTTCTTT.

The chain employs TRBV9 and TRBJ2-3; 7 bases line up with TRBD2. CDR3 length: 14 residues. Germline V gene sequence: CDR1 SGDLS, CDR2 YYNGEE. After removal of 3 bases from V and 0 bases from J, the junction contained 1 base not matched to a gene. The CDR3 loop reads CASSGSGSTDTQYF. CDR3 bases: TGTGCCAGCAGCGGTAGCGGGAGCACAGATACGCAGTATTTT.

CDR3 nucleotides: TGTGCCAGCAGTCACCCTTCCGAGCAGTTCTTC. Translating it yields CASSHPSEQFF. V is TRBV6-1 and J is TRBJ2-1; D call uncertain. The V gene lost 5 bases and the J gene lost 10 bases, with 9 bases spanning the gap. From germline, CDR1 is MNHNS and CDR2 SASEGT. The CDR3 has 11 residues.